Below are 14 T cell receptor beta chains sequenced from a single sample in a study of cytomegalovirus exposure and HLA in healthy donors. The PCR made use of 60 Vbeta and 13 Jbeta primers. Profiled with immunoSEQ multiplex PCR; TCRdb holds only in-frame clones, not every one. The sample comprises about 130,000 clones, 79% of which are singletons, and about 2% rests with the top ten. Sample: PBMCs. Receptor source: a man younger than 30 in good health and CMV-seronegative.

There are a few counts of this clone. The chain combines TRBV12-5 with TRBJ1-1; 7 nucleotides align to TRBD1. The CDR3 is 19 amino acids. The junction had 21 bases not matched to a gene; V was cut back by 3 bases and J by 5 bases. Germline V gene lookup returns CDR1 LGHNT and CDR2 FRNRAP. The CDR3 reads CASGFPHARQGPLWTEAFF. The CDR3 DNA reads as TGTGCTAGTGGTTTTCCTCATGCAAGACAGGGCCCCCTGTGGACTGAAGCTTTCTTT.

This chain links TRBV5-1 with TRBJ2-3, with D maybe TRBD2 (6 bases). V lost 5 bases to trimming and J lost 2 bases, with 15 bases between them. CDR1 and CDR2 (germline): SGHRS, YFSETQ. The CDR3 is 15 amino acids. The CDR3 sequence is CASRLGGSFTDTQYF. For the CDR3, the DNA is TGCGCCAGCAGGCTCGGGGGATCTTTCACAGATACGCAGTATTTT.

This chain joins TRBV7-8 and TRBJ2-7; 7 nucleotides match TRBD1. Germline V CDR1 and CDR2: SGHVS, FQNEAQ. The CDR3 runs to 16 residues. Trimming took 5 bases from V and 3 from J; bases not matched to a gene: 13. CDR3 nucleotide sequence: TGTGCCAGCAGCCCGCCCAAGCCCACAGGGGTCTACGAGCAGTACTTC. Amino acid sequence: CASSPPKPTGVYEQYF.

The genes are TRBV5-4 and TRBJ2-2; D call uncertain. Germline V CDR1 and CDR2: SGHNT, YYREEE (reference sequence). The CDR3 consists of 15 residues. V was shortened by 4 bases and J by 7 bases, with 17 bases between the two germline ends. Written as DNA, the CDR3 is TGTGCCAGCAGCCTGATCCCCCTAGTTGGCGGGGAGCTGTTTTTT. Translation: CASSLIPLVGGELFF.

The CDR3, as DNA: TGTGCCATCAGTGAAAAAGCCGGTGTCTCCTACGAGCAGTACTTC. This translates into CAISEKAGVSYEQYF. The chain combines TRBV10-3 with TRBJ2-7; D is unresolved. Between the trimmed V and J ends, which lost 3 bases and 0 bases, there was a span of 12 bases. Germline V gives CDR1 ENHRY, CDR2 SYGVKD. The CDR3 loop spans 15 amino acids.

The rearrangement uses TRBV11-3 and TRBJ2-2; TRBD2 is a possible D gene (6 bases). This CDR3 is 14 amino acids long. Germline V CDR1 and CDR2: SGHNT, YENEEA. The germline V and J ends were trimmed by 5 bases and 7 bases, with 14 bases remaining between them. The CDR3 region has the DNA TGTGCCAGCAGCATGCGACTAGACAGCGGGGAGCTGTTTTTT. Translation: CASSMRLDSGELFF.

This chain joins TRBV9 and TRBJ1-6; D ambiguous. Germline CDR1 is SGDLS and CDR2 is YYNGEE. V was cut by 4 bases and J by 7 bases, with 12 bases left in between. CDR3 length equals 14 residues. The CDR3 reads CASSSSSGNSPLHF. The CDR3, as DNA: TGTGCCAGCAGCTCTAGCAGCGGCAATTCACCCCTCCACTTT.

The chain employs TRBV30 and TRBJ2-1, with 7 bases aligning to TRBD1. The trim removed 5 bases at V and 12 bases at J, leaving 13 bases unmatched. CDR1 is GTSNPN and CDR2 is SVGIG in the germline V gene (reference sequence). The CDR3 has 13 residues. The CDR3 spells CAWANLNRGWQFF. CDR3 DNA sequence: TGTGCCTGGGCTAACCTAAACAGGGGATGGCAGTTCTTC. The full variable domain, in which reference TRBV30 and TRBJ2-1 provide the parts outside the CDR3, is SQTIHQWPATLVQPVGSPLSLECTVEGTSNPNLYWYRQAAGRGLQLLFYSVGIGQISSEVPQNLSASRPQDRQFILSSKKLLLSDSGFYLCAWANLNRGWQFFGPGTRLTVL.

The rearrangement uses TRBV7-2 and TRBJ1-4; no reliable D call. CDR1 and CDR2 (germline): SGHTA, FQGNSA. The V end was cut by 4 bases, the J end by 3 bases, with 12 bases between. The CDR3 is 15 amino acids. The CDR3 reads CASSWRSTANEKLFF. The CDR3 DNA is TGTGCCAGCAGCTGGAGGAGTACGGCTAATGAAAAACTGTTTTTT.

This chain uses TRBV18 with TRBJ2-7; 11 bases agree with TRBD1. V trimming: 1 base; J trimming: 6 bases; junction bases outside the gene matches: 5. The CDR3 consists of 15 residues. Germline V gene sequence: CDR1 KGHSH, CDR2 LQKENI. The CDR3: CASSPQGQGAGEQYF. The CDR3 nucleotides read TGTGCCAGCTCACCACAAGGACAGGGGGCTGGCGAGCAGTACTTC.

This clone was observed many times. This chain links TRBV6-1 with TRBJ1-2; D is uncertain. The CDR3 length is 15 residues. Germline V lookup: CDR1 MNHNS, CDR2 SASEGT. The V and J ends lost 9 bases and 5 bases respectively, with 22 bases between them. CDR3 coding DNA: TGTGCCAGTAACCCCCGGGAGCCGCGAGAGTATGGCTACACCTTC. Translation gives CASNPREPREYGYTF.

This rearrangement joins TRBV10-3 to TRBJ2-2; 11 bases align to TRBD2. J was trimmed by 6 bases and V by 3 bases; bases with no gene match: 9. The CDR3 contains 17 residues. Germline V lookup: CDR1 ENHRY, CDR2 SYGVKD. For the CDR3, the DNA is TGTGCCATCAGTGAATTGGAAGGACTAGCGGGCTCCGGGGAGCTGTTTTTT. Its translation is CAISELEGLAGSGELFF.

This clone appeared once. The identical CDR3 is also encoded by other nucleotide sequences in the sample. The chain couples TRBV6-5 to TRBJ2-1; 8 bases fit TRBD2. In germline, CDR1 is MNHEY, CDR2 SVGAGI. The CDR3 is 15 residues long. Losses at the gene ends were 0 bases for V and 7 bases for J; bases not matched to a gene: 5. The CDR3 is CASSYSGLGLNEQFF. Here the CDR3 DNA reads TGTGCCAGCAGTTACTCGGGACTAGGACTAAATGAGCAGTTCTTC.

The chain employs TRBV4-3 and TRBJ2-7, with 7 bases fitting TRBD2. The junction had 0 bases not matched to a gene; V was cut back by 1 base and J by 0 bases. The CDR3 spans 14 residues. The germline gives CDR1 LGHNA, CDR2 YSLEER. The CDR3 protein is CASSQAGGSYEQYF. Written as DNA, the CDR3 is TGCGCCAGCAGCCAAGCGGGGGGCTCCTACGAGCAGTACTTC.